This T cell receptor beta chain comes out of a study of technical replicates of blood from a few donors (dated by TCRdb to the late 2010s). Receptor amplification or capture employed the immunoSEQ multiplex PCR assay. The table comes from immuneACCESS by way of TCRdb, which keeps in-frame sequences with V and J called. Part of the clones is missing from these tables; in studies checked, under half for an unresolved V gene and the rest for unknown reasons. In all, the sample holds around 80,000 clones, and under 99% of those were seen once. Of the sample, roughly 0.2% falls within the top ten clones. Sequences LGHNA (CDR1) and YNFKEQ (CDR2) are obtained from the germline V gene. Counted from cysteine to phenylalanine, this CDR3 has 14 amino acids. Only the CDR3 region is kept as DNA, spanning 42 bases read in frame from base 1. The junction shows trimming of 1 base on V and 6 bases on J, and the gene matches do not reach 2 bases of it.

On this clone: Its antigen is unknown. No base quality information exists; no much larger clone differs at one position.

Recombination joined TRBV4-2 with TRBJ2-2; TRBD1 lines up with 7 middle nucleotides. Sequencing used T cells isolated from PBMCs. The clonotype comes from a human donor in good health. The bases are TGTGCCAGCAGCCAAGGGGACAGACCCGGGGAGCTGTTTTTT. Its coded protein is CASSQGDRPGELFF.